Following are 14 T cell receptor beta chains from one sample sequenced in a study of cytomegalovirus exposure and HLA in healthy donors. The PCR ran on 60 Vbeta and 13 Jbeta primers. Some clones are missing from TCRdb's copy, which holds only in-frame ones; the method was immunoSEQ multiplex PCR. This sample has 200,000 to 250,000 clones; just under 70% occur once, and the top ten carry 2.6%. Sequencing was performed on PBMCs. All receptors derive from a middle-aged man in good health and CMV-seropositive.

This chain's CDR3 is CASSPVQVAGGHNEQFF. The DNA of the CDR3 is TGTGCCAGCAGCCCGGTCCAAGTGGCGGGGGGCCACAATGAGCAGTTCTTC. The V call is TRBV5-5, the J call TRBJ2-1, with 8 bases that match TRBD2. Looked up from germline, CDR1 is SGHKS and CDR2 is YYEKEE (reference sequence). The CDR3 contains 17 residues. The ends lost 4 bases at V and 5 bases at J; junction bases unmatched: 14.

This clone is a singleton in its sample. This chain uses TRBV11-3 with TRBJ2-1; weak D call: TRBD2 (5 bases). V was pared by 4 bases and J by 5 bases, with 9 bases between. This CDR3 is 13 amino acids long. Per the germline V gene, CDR1 is SGHNT and CDR2 is YENEEA. In nucleotides, the CDR3 is TGTGCCAGCAGCTCTGAGGGTAACAATGAGCAGTTCTTC. Translated, it gives CASSSEGNNEQFF.

As for this clone: The sample contains more than one DNA sequence encoding this CDR3. Written as DNA, the CDR3 is TGTGCCAGCAGTGCTCGCGGGGGCCGAACTGAAGCTTTCTTT. The encoded protein is CASSARGGRTEAFF. The chain joins TRBV2 to TRBJ1-1, with D possibly TRBD1 on 6 matching bases. V lost 4 bases and J lost 5, with 14 bases in between. Germline V gene data show CDR1 as SNHLY and CDR2 as FYNNEI. The length of the CDR3 is 14 residues. The full variable domain, rest sourced from reference TRBV2 and TRBJ1-1, is EPEVTQTPSHQVTQMGQEVILRCVPISNHLYFYWYRQILGQKVEFLVSFYNNEISEKSEIFDDQFSVERPDGSNFTLKIRSTKLEDSAMYFCASSARGGRTEAFFGQGTRLTVV.

This clone has just a few counts. The chain carries TRBV7-2 and TRBJ1-2; 9 bases are shared with TRBD1. The V and J ends lost 5 bases and 8 bases, in that order; junction bases with no gene match: 3. Germline CDR1 is SGHTA and CDR2 is FQGNSA. CDR3 length: 12 residues. The CDR3 region has the DNA TGTGCCAGCAGCGACAGGGGGTGGGGCTACACCTTC. This translates into CASSDRGWGYTF.

The gene calls are TRBV7-9 and TRBJ2-1, with unresolved D. V lost 4 bases and J lost 2, with 12 bases in between. Per the germline V gene, CDR1 is SEHNR and CDR2 is FQNEAQ (reference sequence). This CDR3 is 15 amino acids long. CDR3 sequence (DNA): TGTGCCAGCAGCTCCCCAGTCCCGACCTACAATGAGCAGTTCTTC. Its translation: CASSSPVPTYNEQFF. The whole variable domain, remainder taken from reference TRBV7-9 and TRBJ2-1, is DTGVSQNPRHKITKRGQNVTFRCDPISEHNRLYWYRQTLGQGPEFLTYFQNEAQLEKSRLLSDRFSAERPKGSFSTLEIQRTEQGDSAMYLCASSSPVPTYNEQFFGPGTRLTVL.

The gene calls are TRBV7-3 and TRBJ2-2; 8 bases agree with TRBD1. The V segment lost 3 bases and the J segment 5 bases; nucleotides outside the gene matches: 8. Germline CDR1 and CDR2: SGHTA and FQGTGA. The CDR3 length is 16 residues. The chain's CDR3 is CASSLRDRPQTGELFF. CDR3 nucleotide sequence: TGTGCCAGCAGCTTGCGGGACAGGCCACAGACCGGGGAGCTGTTTTTT.

This clone was detected once. V and J are TRBV15 and TRBJ2-5; D is perhaps TRBD1 (5 bases). The V end was cut by 0 bases, the J end by 4 bases, with 15 bases between. The germline CDR1 and CDR2 sequences are LNHNV and YYDKDF (reference sequence). This CDR3 contains 16 residues. The CDR3 region has the DNA TGTGCCACCAGCAGAGAAATGCAGGGCGTTCGAGAGACCCAGTACTTC. This codes for CATSREMQGVRETQYF. Together with reference TRBV15 and TRBJ2-5, the CDR3 gives the full variable domain: DAMVIQNPRYQVTQFGKPVTLSCSQTLNHNVMYWYQQKSSQAPKLLFHYYDKDFNNEADTPDNFQSRRPNTSFCFLDIRSPGLGDTAMYLCATSREMQGVRETQYFGPGTRLLVL.

V and J are TRBV28 and TRBJ1-1, with no clear D. V gave up 8 bases and J gave up 4 bases, with 11 bases separating them. The CDR3 runs 12 residues. Germline lookup yields CDR1 MDHEN and CDR2 SYDVKM. CDR3 DNA sequence: TGTGCCAGCGACACTGGCCCCACTGAAGCTTTCTTT. Its protein is CASDTGPTEAFF.

This rearrangement joins TRBV7-9 to TRBJ1-1, with D unresolved. Germline loops: CDR1 SEHNR, CDR2 FQNEAQ (reference sequence). Trimming shortened V by 0 bases and J by 5 bases, and 7 bases separated the two germline ends. The CDR3 contains 13 residues. The CDR3 bases are TGTGCCAGCAGCTTAGCCCCCGGGACTGAAGCTTTCTTT. Translating it yields CASSLAPGTEAFF.

This chain uses TRBV7-3 with TRBJ2-1, with 10 bases aligning to TRBD2. With V trimmed by 0 bases and J by 10 bases, 18 bases remained unmatched. Germline CDR1 and CDR2: SGHTA and FQGTGA. The CDR3 is made up of 19 amino acids. CDR3 nucleotides: TGTGCCAGCAGCTTAACGCGAGGTGTCAGCGGGGGGGTGGGTAGGGAGCAGTTCTTC. This codes for CASSLTRGVSGGVGREQFF.

This clone was seen a handful of times. The chain is built from TRBV11-3 and TRBJ2-2, with unresolved D. This CDR3 comprises 13 residues. Germline assignment: CDR1 SGHNT and CDR2 YENEEA. V lost 2 bases, J lost 4 bases, and 5 bases lay in between. CDR3 nucleotide sequence: TGTGCCAGCAGCTTATCGGTCACCGGGGAGCTGTTTTTT. As protein: CASSLSVTGELFF.

This clone was seen only once. The V gene is TRBV4-1, the J gene TRBJ2-5, with a weak D call TRBD1 (5 bases). Germline CDR1 reads MGHRA; CDR2 reads YSYEKL. V lost 1 base to trimming and J lost 1 base, with 7 bases between them. The CDR3 contains 14 residues. CDR3 in DNA: TGCGCCAGCAGCCAAGTCCAGGGCCAAGAGACCCAGTACTTC. Translation gives CASSQVQGQETQYF.

The CDR3 is CASGYLTGGNQPQHF. The CDR3, as DNA: TGTGCTAGTGGTTACCTTACAGGGGGCAATCAGCCCCAGCATTTT. The genes are TRBV12-5 and TRBJ1-5; 7 bases agree with TRBD1. Germline lookup yields CDR1 LGHNT and CDR2 FRNRAP. This CDR3 has 15 residues. Trimming took 4 bases from V and 2 from J; bases not matched to a gene: 5.

The chain carries TRBV9 and TRBJ2-1, with TRBD2 identical over 8 bases. CDR1 SGDLS and CDR2 YYNGEE come from the germline V gene. V trimming: 7 bases; J trimming: 10 bases; junction bases outside the gene matches: 10. The CDR3 extends over 13 amino acids. CDR3 protein: CASARTSLGEQFF. CDR3 DNA: TGTGCCAGCGCCAGGACTAGCCTCGGAGAGCAGTTCTTC.